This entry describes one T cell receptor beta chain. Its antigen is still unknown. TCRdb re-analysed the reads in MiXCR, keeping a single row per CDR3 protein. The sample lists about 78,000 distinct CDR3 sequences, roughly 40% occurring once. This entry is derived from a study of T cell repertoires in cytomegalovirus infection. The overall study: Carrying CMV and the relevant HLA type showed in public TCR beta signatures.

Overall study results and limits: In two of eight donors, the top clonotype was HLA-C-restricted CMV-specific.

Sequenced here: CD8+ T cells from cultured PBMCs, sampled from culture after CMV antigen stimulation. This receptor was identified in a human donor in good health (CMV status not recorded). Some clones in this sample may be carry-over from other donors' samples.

CDR3 nucleotide sequence: TGTGCCATGAGCTTAGGAAAAACTAGCAATGAGCAGTTCTTC. It yields the protein CAMSLGKTSNEQFF. V and J are TRBV10-3 and TRBJ2-1; a weak D match, TRBD2 (5 bases). Germline CDR1 and CDR2: ENHRY and SYGVKD. The CDR3 is made up of 14 amino acids. Between the trimmed V and J ends, which lost 9 bases and 6 bases, there was a span of 18 bases.